A single sample gave rise to the 30 T cell receptor beta chains below, sequenced in a study of tumor and adjacent non-tumor tissue in lung cancer. Three rounds of nested PCR, following a modified ARM-PCR protocol, produced the TCRbeta library. TCRdb recomputed calls from the multiplex PCR reads with MiXCR, one row per CDR3 protein. The repertoire holds some 99,000 distinct CDR3 sequences, with 60% to 65% as singletons. RNA was extracted from bulk tissue without any cell sorting. This non-tumor lung sample came from over 3 cm beyond the tumor edge. Source material: distant non-tumor lung tissue. The source of these receptors is a man between 60 and 75 years old with non-small cell lung cancer.

In its sample, this clonotype was seen many times. This CDR3 reads CASGLGTGWDNEQFF. The CDR3 DNA sequence: TGTGCTAGTGGTTTGGGGACAGGGTGGGACAATGAGCAGTTCTTC. The chain recombines TRBV12-5 with TRBJ2-1, with TRBD1 matching over 8 bases. There are 15 residues in the CDR3. The germline V gene encodes CDR1 LGHNT and CDR2 FRNRAP. J lost 5 bases, V lost 1 base, and 4 bases had no gene match.

Remarks on this clonotype: Being one base from a much bigger clone, this may be a read error. The chain recombines TRBV6-6 with TRBJ1-1, with TRBD1 as a possible D gene (6 bases). CDR1 MNHNY and CDR2 SVGAGI come from the germline V gene (reference sequence). This CDR3 spans 13 amino acids. CDR3 loop: CASRPGDSNETFF. The CDR3 bases are TGTGCCAGCAGACCAGGGGATAGCAATGAAACTTTCTTT.

The chain couples TRBV4-2 to TRBJ2-7; 9 bases are a match to TRBD1. The CDR3 sequence is 13 residues long. Germline V gene data show CDR1 as LGHNA and CDR2 as YNFKEQ. As DNA, the CDR3 is TGTGTCTGCAGCCGGGACAGGGAGTACGAGCAGTACTTC. Protein product: CVCSRDREYEQYF.

In this sample, this clonotype turned up many times. The chain is built from TRBV6-5 and TRBJ1-4; perhaps TRBD1 as D (5 bases). Trimming shortened V by 2 bases and J by 7 bases, and 17 bases separated the two germline ends. The CDR3 is 16 residues long. CDR1 is MNHEY and CDR2 is SVGAGI in the germline V gene. The CDR3, as DNA: TGTGCCAGCAGTTACCCCCCTGGGCAGGGCGGTGAAAAACTGTTTTTT. It specifies CASSYPPGQGGEKLFF.

This clonotype appeared many times. J is TRBJ2-3 and V is TRBV28; TRBD2 agrees at 8 bases. Germline CDR1 is MDHEN and CDR2 is SYDVKM. With V trimmed by 6 bases and J by 6 bases, 8 bases remained unmatched. This CDR3 is built from 14 residues. In DNA form, the CDR3 reads TGTGCCAGCAGCCTCGGGGGGGTCTTGGATACGCAGTATTTT. Protein product: CASSLGGVLDTQYF.

This clonotype was observed at least ten times. This chain uses TRBV4-3 with TRBJ2-1; 13 nucleotides agree with TRBD2. This CDR3 is 13 amino acids long. With 4 bases clipped from V and 12 bases from J, the junction kept 3 bases outside the gene matches. From germline, CDR1 is LGHNA and CDR2 YSLEER. Here the CDR3 reads CASSPRTSGRQFF. The CDR3 DNA follows: TGCGCCAGCAGCCCCAGGACTAGCGGGAGGCAGTTCTTC.

Regarding this clonotype: One end of the junction varies from germline; a read error may be responsible. The chain couples TRBV6-5 to TRBJ1-4, with D possibly TRBD1 on 6 matching bases. Germline lookup yields CDR1 MNHEY and CDR2 SVGAGI. The CDR3 runs to 20 residues. CDR3 amino acids: CASGYSPIGDMATTNEKLFF. The CDR3 DNA reads as TGTGCCAGCGGTTACTCCCCTATCGGGGACATGGCAACAACTAATGAAAAACTGTTTTTT.

Many counts were recorded for this clonotype. The rearrangement uses TRBV6-1 and TRBJ1-2; D unclear. The CDR3 loop spans 14 amino acids. Trimming shortened V by 6 bases and J by 4 bases, and 15 bases separated the two germline ends. Germline V gene lookup returns CDR1 MNHNS and CDR2 SASEGT. DNA for the CDR3: TGTGCCAGCAGAGAGGCGGCCGCGGGCTATGGCTACACCTTC. Amino acid sequence: CASREAAAGYGYTF.

The chain couples TRBV5-4 to TRBJ2-2; D is unclear. The CDR3 extends over 17 amino acids. Germline CDR1 is SGHNT and CDR2 is YYREEE (reference sequence). V lost 6 bases to trimming and J lost 1 base, with 19 bases between them. The CDR3 coding sequence is TGTGCCAGCATTCCCCGCCGTGACGTGGTGAACACCGGGGAGCTGTTTTTT. It encodes CASIPRRDVVNTGELFF.

A note on this clonotype: A much more abundant neighbour one base away suggests this may be a read error. The gene calls are TRBV20-1 and TRBJ2-7; D might be TRBD1 (5 bases). The CDR3 is made up of 12 amino acids. Germline-derived CDR1 and CDR2 are DFQATT and SNEGSKA (reference sequence). The CDR3 nucleotides read TGCAATGCTAGAGGCAGGGCCAACGAGCAGTACTTC. Protein product: CNARGRANEQYF.

Notes on this clonotype: Mismatch with germline at one junction end may stem from a read error. The V and J genes are TRBV6-6 and TRBJ2-7; D might be TRBD1 (6 bases). The CDR3 runs to 14 residues. CDR1 is MNHNY and CDR2 is SVGAGI in the germline V gene (reference sequence). The CDR3 DNA reads as TGTGACAGCAGCCTGACTGGGGGCGCTCCCGAGCAGTACTTC. As protein: CDSSLTGGAPEQYF.

To note about this clonotype: One base away lies a much larger clone, so this may be a sequencing read error. V is TRBV11-2 and J is TRBJ2-1; D call uncertain. V was clipped by 7 bases and J by 2 bases, with 9 bases between them. CDR1 SGHAT and CDR2 FQNNGV come from the germline V gene. CDR3 size: 13 residues. CDR3 region: CASNLMTYNEQFF. Here the CDR3 DNA reads TGTGCCAGCAACCTAATGACCTACAATGAGCAGTTCTTC.

This clonotype has more than one count but fewer than ten. This rearrangement joins TRBV20-1 to TRBJ2-3, with D perhaps TRBD1 or TRBD2 (6 bases each). Germline CDR1 reads DFQATT; CDR2 reads SNEGSKA (reference sequence). The CDR3 consists of 14 residues. Trimming stripped 6 bases from V and 1 base from J, with 14 bases between. DNA for the CDR3: TGCAGTGCAGAGGGGGGTAGCGGCACAGATACGCAGTATTTT. It codes for CSAEGGSGTDTQYF.

In the case of this clonotype: Lacking the conserved final phenylalanine or tryptophan, this CDR3 likely reflects a read error. The V call is TRBV12-3 or TRBV12-4, the J call TRBJ2-3, with a tentative D call TRBD2 (7 bases). This CDR3 has 16 amino acids. The CDR3 region is CASSPRDGGRADMQYL. CDR3 coding DNA: TGTGCCAGCAGTCCCCGGGACGGGGGGCGGGCAGATATGCAGTATTTA.

Regarding this clonotype: At one end the junction does not follow the germline gene, possibly because of a read error. The V and J genes are TRBV4-2 and TRBJ1-2; possible D gene TRBD1, 5 bases. Germline values: CDR1 LGHNA, CDR2 YNFKEQ. The CDR3 has 14 amino acids. The CDR3 here is CASSLGTTNHGYTF. CDR3 coding DNA: TGTGCCAGCTCCTTGGGGACCACTAACCATGGCTACACCTTC.

Of note for this clonotype: A much larger clone differs by one base, so this may be a read error. The rearrangement links TRBV11-3 to TRBJ1-1; tentatively, D is TRBD1 (5 bases). Germline V lookup: CDR1 SGHNT, CDR2 YENEEA. The CDR3 has 15 amino acids. The CDR3 DNA follows: TGTGCCAACAGCTTAGAAGGGACGGTGAACACTAAAGCTTTCTTT. Translation gives CANSLEGTVNTKAFF.

This clonotype appeared many times. The chain has TRBV11-2 and TRBJ2-2; 8 bases are shared with TRBD1. Per germline, CDR1 SGHAT and CDR2 FQNNGV. The CDR3 has 15 residues. V was clipped by 5 bases and J by 0 bases; unmatched bases: 2. The DNA of the CDR3 is TGTGCCAGCAGCCAGACAGGGGCGAACACCGGGGAGCTGTTTTTT. Its protein is CASSQTGANTGELFF.

About this clonotype: Being one base from a much bigger clone, this may be a read error. The CDR3 ends on some other residue instead of the conserved phenylalanine or tryptophan, so this is likely a read error. The rearrangement uses TRBV20-1 and TRBJ2-1; TRBD1 matches at 8 bases. From germline, CDR1 is DFQATT and CDR2 SNEGSKA (reference sequence). The V and J ends lost 4 bases and 5 bases, in that order; junction bases with no gene match: 13. The CDR3 is 16 residues long. This CDR3 is CSANLVRTGNNNEQFY. The CDR3 DNA reads TGCAGTGCTAACCTCGTACGGACAGGGAATAACAATGAGCAGTTCTAC.

The table lists this clonotype with many counts. This chain connects TRBV5-4 to TRBJ2-2; no firm D call. Germline CDR1 and CDR2: SGHNT and YYREEE (reference sequence). The ends were cut back, 1 base at V and 5 bases at J, with 3 bases in the middle. The CDR3 has 12 residues. CDR3 residues: CASSLWTGELFF. The CDR3 nucleotides read TGTGCCAGCAGCTTGTGGACCGGGGAGCTGTTTTTT.

As concerns this clonotype: One junction end does not reproduce the germline sequence, and a read error may be involved. The rearrangement joins TRBV4-3 to TRBJ1-5, with D uncertain. Germline lookup yields CDR1 LGHNA and CDR2 YSLEER. The length of the CDR3 is 16 residues. CDR3 loop: CASSQDFGVRNRPQHF. CDR3 DNA: TGCGCCAGCAGCCAAGATTTTGGGGTCCGCAATCGGCCCCAGCATTTT.

Of note for this clonotype: It may be a read error: a sequence one base away is much more abundant. The genes are TRBV11-2 and TRBJ2-3; TRBD2 might be the D (5 bases). The CDR3 extends over 14 amino acids. Germline CDR1 and CDR2: SGHAT and FQNNGV. This chain's CDR3 is CDSWVKGEGDTQYF. The CDR3 region has the DNA TGTGACAGCTGGGTGAAGGGTGAGGGAGATACGCAGTATTTT.

The chain uses TRBV11-2 and TRBJ2-1; the D gene is possibly TRBD2 (6 bases). This CDR3 is 15 amino acids long. Germline V gene lookup returns CDR1 SGHAT and CDR2 FQNNGV. Between the trimmed V and J ends, which lost 1 base and 12 bases, there was a span of 19 bases. CDR3 sequence (DNA): TGTGCCAGCAGCTTAGGGCTAGGTGGGGGGATCGTGCAGTTCTTC. It yields the protein CASSLGLGGGIVQFF.

Points on this clonotype: Its ends do not fully match the called genes, so a read error is possible. The chain carries TRBV14 and TRBJ1-6, with a tentative D call TRBD1 (5 bases). CDR1 SGHDN and CDR2 FVKESK come from the germline V gene. This CDR3 contains 15 residues. CDR3 coding DNA: TGTGCCAGCAGCCAAGGGCGGGGGTTGAATTCACCCCTCCGCTTT. It is translated as CASSQGRGLNSPLRF.

At least ten counts were recorded for this clonotype. The rearrangement joins TRBV12-3 or TRBV12-4 to TRBJ1-5; D is unclear. Trimming stripped 3 bases from V and 4 bases from J, with 16 bases between. The CDR3 runs to 16 residues. CDR3 coding DNA: TGTGCCAGCAGTTTTAGTAAAGGACCGGGGAATCAGCCCCAGCATTTT. Amino acid sequence: CASSFSKGPGNQPQHF.

The chain employs TRBV11-1 and TRBJ2-7; no firm D call. Germline CDR1 SGHAT, CDR2 FQDESV (reference sequence). The CDR3 is 17 amino acids. CDR3 region: CACSPRLGGSGSYEQYF. CDR3 sequence (DNA): TGTGCTTGCAGCCCCCGTCTGGGCGGATCTGGCTCCTACGAGCAGTACTTC.

This clonotype has ten or more counts. This chain links TRBV13 with TRBJ2-7; the match to TRBD2 covers 11 bases. The junction had 2 bases not matched to a gene; V was cut back by 0 bases and J by 4 bases. Germline-derived CDR1 and CDR2 are PRHDT and FYEKMQ (reference sequence). CDR3 length: 15 amino acids. This CDR3 is CASSLGSGRAYEQYF. DNA for the CDR3: TGTGCCAGCAGCTTAGGTAGCGGGAGGGCTTACGAGCAGTACTTC.

As to this clonotype: No conserved phenylalanine or tryptophan is present at the end of the CDR3, so a read error is the likely explanation. The chain uses TRBV12-3 or TRBV12-4 and TRBJ2-1; D uncertain. Trimming removed 7 bases from V and 4 bases from J, with 14 bases in between. This CDR3 is built from 14 residues. The CDR3 DNA reads TGTGCCAGCATATCCCGGGCCTCTTACAATGAGCAGTTCCTC. Amino acids: CASISRASYNEQFL.

The rearrangement uses TRBV11-1 and TRBJ2-2; no clear D gene. Deletions cut 5 bases from V and 2 bases from J, with 6 bases between. The CDR3 is 13 amino acids. Per the germline V gene, CDR1 is SGHAT and CDR2 is FQDESV (reference sequence). CDR3 nucleotide sequence: TGTGCCAGCAGCAGCAGCAACACCGGGGAGCTGTTTTTT. Amino acids: CASSSSNTGELFF.

Details on this clonotype: The junction shows a germline mismatch at one end, possibly a read error. The V and J genes are TRBV11-3 and TRBJ1-1, with D uncertain. The CDR3 extends over 14 amino acids. CDR1 is SGHNT, CDR2 YENEEA, per germline. The CDR3 DNA sequence: TGTGCTAGCAGCTTAGGAGGGCCCATAGCTGAAACTTTCTTT. Its protein is CASSLGGPIAETFF.

This clonotype was counted ten times or more. V and J are TRBV30 and TRBJ2-3, with D perhaps given as TRBD1 or TRBD2 (5 bases each). Germline V lookup: CDR1 GTSNPN, CDR2 SVGIG (reference sequence). This CDR3 is 13 amino acids long. Trimming shortened V by 2 bases and J by 0 bases, and 6 bases separated the two germline ends. The DNA for the CDR3 is TGTGCCTGGAGTCGGGACAGCACAGATACGCAGTATTTT. Amino acids: CAWSRDSTDTQYF.